This T cell receptor (beta chain) was sequenced in a study of blood T cell repertoires in COVID-19. Looking at the study overall: The origin of the acute and convalescent COVID-19 samples was the United States, Italy and Spain. T cells, B-cell-depleted T cells, or PBMCs supplied cDNA or gDNA.

Germline CDR1 SNHLY, CDR2 FYNNEI. With 7 bases removed from V and 6 bases from J, the gap between germline ends came to 22 bases. This CDR3 is 16 amino acids long. Original handling: How many nucleated cells were present was estimated from reference gene primer amplification. This table comes from immunoSEQ multiplex PCR, and its TCRdb copy is limited to in-frame clones, with some not included. The DNA gave D and trimming, while V, J and clone size come from that table. The sample records just over 650,000 clones, just under 90% being singletons. This sequence originates from a woman in her late teens or twenties with acute or convalescent COVID-19. The chain combines TRBV2 with TRBJ1-3, with D perhaps TRBD1 (5 bases). Specimen: peripheral blood. In DNA form, the CDR3 reads TGTGCCAGCACTCGGGCCTCTCAGGGTTTTGAAAACACCATATATTTT. The encoded protein is CASTRASQGFENTIYF. The full variable domain, with the rest looked up from reference TRBV2 and TRBJ1-3, is EPEVTQTPSHQVTQMGQEVILRCVPISNHLYFYWYRQILGQKVEFLVSFYNNEISEKSEIFDDQFSVERPDGSNFTLKIRSTKLEDSAMYFCASTRASQGFENTIYFGEGSWLTVV.